Below, 18 T cell receptor beta chains from the same sample are listed, as sequenced in a study of human T cells and chemical hapten exposure. TCRdb re-analysed the RACE reads in MiXCR, keeping a single row per CDR3 protein. The sample records over 300,000 distinct CDR3 sequences, more than 4.5% being singletons. Documented time point: pre-sensitization, week 0. Treatment here: therapeutic diphenylcyclopropenone sensitization with weekly scalp DPC. The sequencing used whole blood, collected in connection with sensitization to the hapten diphenylcyclopropenone (DPC). Every receptor here comes from a woman in her 50s with alopecia areata. Some clones in this sample may be carry-over from other donors' samples.

The chain recombines TRBV18 with TRBJ1-4; 9 bases match TRBD1. This CDR3 region has 14 residues. Germline CDR1 KGHSH, CDR2 LQKENI. V lost 6 bases to trimming and J lost 8 bases; unmatched junction nucleotides: 7. The CDR3 loop reads CASSLGQGREKLFF. Here the CDR3 DNA reads TGTGCCAGCTCGCTGGGACAGGGAAGAGAAAAACTGTTTTTT.

This clonotype was seen ten or more times. The chain combines TRBV12-3 or TRBV12-4 with TRBJ1-6; tentatively, D is TRBD1 (5 bases). Deletions cut 6 bases from V and 5 bases from J, with 11 bases between. CDR3 length equals 14 residues. The CDR3 nucleotides read TGTGCCAGCAGCTGGGACGGAAATAATTCACCCCTCCACTTT. This codes for CASSWDGNNSPLHF.

This clonotype has ten or more counts. This chain connects TRBV4-2 to TRBJ1-3; perhaps TRBD1 as D (6 bases). V was trimmed by 4 bases and J by 0 bases, leaving 16 bases between them. The germline CDR1 and CDR2 sequences are LGHNA and YNFKEQ. CDR3 length equals 17 residues. CDR3: CASSPPGTSSSGNTIYF. The DNA of the CDR3 is TGTGCCAGCAGCCCTCCAGGGACATCGAGCTCTGGAAACACCATATATTTT.

The V call is TRBV15, the J call TRBJ1-5; D is undetermined. The CDR3 length is 16 residues. Germline CDR1 and CDR2: LNHNV and YYDKDF (reference sequence). Trimming removed 1 base from V and 0 bases from J, with 10 bases in between. DNA for the CDR3: TGTGCCACCAGCAGAGCTCGCCGCGATAGCAATCAGCCCCAGCATTTT. As protein: CATSRARRDSNQPQHF.

The CDR3: CATSDGPADTEAFF. CDR3 DNA sequence: TGTGCCACCAGTGATGGTCCAGCCGACACTGAAGCTTTCTTT. The J gene is TRBJ1-1, the V gene TRBV24-1, with no clear D. The CDR3 has 14 amino acids. Germline V gene sequence: CDR1 KGHDR, CDR2 SFDVKD. The V end lost 3 bases, the J end lost 3 bases, and 10 bases lay between the germline ends.

This clonotype was counted a few times. V is TRBV5-1 and J is TRBJ1-4; the D is unclear. Germline assignment: CDR1 SGHRS and CDR2 YFSETQ. The V end was cut by 0 bases, the J end by 5 bases, with 8 bases between. The CDR3 length is 14 residues. CDR3 sequence reads: CASSLGQKNEKLFF. CDR3 in DNA: TGCGCCAGCAGCTTGGGGCAGAAGAATGAAAAACTGTTTTTT.

This clonotype was counted ten times or more. The CDR3 protein is CASSLGGPSETQYF. The CDR3 nucleotides are TGTGCCAGCAGCTTAGGGGGCCCATCCGAGACCCAGTACTTC. This sequence joins TRBV5-5 and TRBJ2-5, with 7 bases fitting TRBD1. Looked up from germline, CDR1 is SGHKS and CDR2 is YYEKEE (reference sequence). V was clipped by 2 bases and J by 5 bases; unmatched bases: 6. The CDR3 extends over 14 amino acids.

This clonotype was found a few times. This chain uses TRBV20-1 with TRBJ1-1, with D perhaps TRBD1 (5 bases). The germline gives CDR1 DFQATT, CDR2 SNEGSKA (reference sequence). There are 12 residues in the CDR3. The V end lost 5 bases, the J end lost 4 bases, and 11 bases lay between the germline ends. Here the CDR3 reads CSAFLGVTEAFF. In nucleotides, the CDR3 is TGCAGTGCTTTTTTGGGGGTCACTGAAGCTTTCTTT.

This clonotype has more than one count but fewer than ten. This chain connects TRBV7-2 to TRBJ2-3, with D possibly TRBD1 on 5 matching bases. Germline CDR1 SGHTA, CDR2 FQGNSA. This CDR3 spans 14 amino acids. V lost 5 bases and J lost 3, with 12 bases in between. This CDR3 reads CASSPDQGTDTQYF. The CDR3 coding sequence is TGTGCCAGCAGCCCCGACCAGGGTACAGATACGCAGTATTTT.

On this clonotype: This could be a read error, since a much larger clone is one nucleotide away. A read error is likely, as this CDR3 ends without the conserved phenylalanine or tryptophan. The chain employs TRBV27 and TRBJ2-7; tentative D call: TRBD2 (5 bases). The CDR3 sequence is 11 residues long. CDR1 is MNHEY and CDR2 is SMNVEV in the germline V gene (reference sequence). V dropped 4 bases and J dropped 5 bases, with 6 bases sitting between them. The CDR3 DNA follows: TGTGCCAGCAGTTCGGGGAACGAGCAGTACTAC. As protein: CASSSGNEQYY.

This clonotype was observed at least ten times. The gene calls are TRBV2 and TRBJ2-1, with TRBD2 as a possible D gene (6 bases). Germline V gene sequence: CDR1 SNHLY, CDR2 FYNNEI. This CDR3 spans 15 amino acids. V lost 1 base and J 3 bases, leaving 10 bases between the germline ends. CDR3: CASSEGRDLYNEQFF. CDR3 bases: TGTGCCAGCAGTGAAGGGCGGGACCTCTACAATGAGCAGTTCTTC.

The rearrangement uses TRBV7-2 and TRBJ2-7; D is undetermined. Germline values: CDR1 SGHTA, CDR2 FQGNSA. The CDR3 is made up of 14 amino acids. With 5 bases removed from V and 5 bases from J, the gap between germline ends came to 16 bases. CDR3 amino acids: CASSPRALKDEQYF. In DNA form, the CDR3 reads TGTGCCAGCAGCCCTCGGGCCCTAAAAGACGAGCAGTACTTC.

The sample holds a few counts of this clonotype. The rearrangement joins TRBV7-9 to TRBJ1-5; no clear D. Germline CDR1 reads SEHNR; CDR2 reads FQNEAQ (reference sequence). This CDR3 spans 13 amino acids. V lost 1 base to trimming and J lost 7 bases, with 8 bases between them. CDR3 bases: TGTGCCAGCAGCTTAGATCACGGACAGCCCCAGCATTTT. As protein: CASSLDHGQPQHF. Using reference TRBV7-9 and TRBJ1-5 for the parts outside the CDR3, the full variable domain is DTGVSQNPRHKITKRGQNVTFRCDPISEHNRLYWYRQTLGQGPEFLTYFQNEAQLEKSRLLSDRFSAERPKGSFSTLEIQRTEQGDSAMYLCASSLDHGQPQHFGDGTRLSIL.

This clonotype has at least ten counts. The rearrangement uses TRBV4-3 and TRBJ2-3, with 12 bases that match TRBD2. The germline gives CDR1 LGHNA, CDR2 YSLEER. Losses at the gene ends were 1 base for V and 4 bases for J; bases not matched to a gene: 27. This CDR3 has 24 residues. CDR3 region: CASSQGGGGGTKTSGRGVPDTQYF. The CDR3 DNA sequence: TGCGCCAGCAGCCAAGGAGGTGGCGGAGGGACCAAGACTAGCGGGAGAGGTGTGCCAGATACGCAGTATTTT.

This clonotype turned up a few times. The rearrangement links TRBV6-2 or TRBV6-3 to TRBJ1-1; 9 positions match TRBD1. The germline V gene encodes CDR1 MNHEY and CDR2 SVGEGT. After removal of 6 bases from V and 1 base from J, the junction contained 3 bases not matched to a gene. The CDR3 consists of 14 residues. The CDR3 sequence: CASRDRGENTEAFF. The CDR3, as DNA: TGTGCCAGCAGGGACAGGGGCGAGAACACTGAAGCTTTCTTT.

The rearrangement uses TRBV20-1 and TRBJ1-4; a weak D match, TRBD1 (6 bases). The CDR3 runs to 14 residues. Per the germline V gene, CDR1 is DFQATT and CDR2 is SNEGSKA (reference sequence). V shed 3 bases and J shed 8 bases, with 16 bases lying between them. CDR3 sequence (DNA): TGCAGTGCTAGTAGAGGTTCTCAGGGGGAAAAACTGTTTTTT. Amino acid sequence: CSASRGSQGEKLFF.

Ten or more counts support this clonotype. The gene calls are TRBV4-1 and TRBJ2-1, with a weak D call TRBD2 (5 bases). The V and J ends lost 0 bases and 0 bases respectively, with 6 bases between them. The CDR3 runs to 15 residues. CDR1 MGHRA and CDR2 YSYEKL come from the germline V gene. CDR3 protein: CASSQDLASYNEQFF. The CDR3 DNA reads TGCGCCAGCAGCCAAGATCTAGCCTCCTACAATGAGCAGTTCTTC.

Points on this clonotype: This may be a read error: a much more frequent sequence differs by one nucleotide. The V and J genes are TRBV27 and TRBJ2-5, with 12 bases aligning to TRBD2. This CDR3 has 16 residues. Germline assignment: CDR1 MNHEY and CDR2 SMNVEV (reference sequence). DNA of the CDR3: TGTGCCAGCAGTTCCCTAGCGGGAGGGCCCTACGAGACCCGGTACTTC. It translates to CASSSLAGGPYETRYF.